One T cell receptor beta chain is described in this entry. The antigen is unknown. PCR amplification relied on 60 Vbeta primers (plus 13 Jbeta primers). The repertoire was sequenced with immunoSEQ multiplex PCR; TCRdb's copy has only in-frame clones and lacks some. The repertoire holds about 180,000 clones, with around 80% as singletons. Trimming removed 6 bases from V and 6 bases from J, with 14 bases in between. This CDR3 spans 13 amino acids. Germline-derived CDR1 and CDR2 are KGHSH and LQKENI. The sample is drawn from a study of cytomegalovirus exposure and HLA in healthy donors. In the study overall: As an earlier analysis found, around 190 million T cells yielded about 120 million unique TCR beta sequences. Study-level findings and limits: Later analysis showed TCR association rates varying by HLA locus, highest for DRB1 and lowest for HLA-C. Productive rates of about 87% or about 30% were seen for most TCR beta V segments in an earlier analysis.

The chain carries TRBV18 and TRBJ1-1; TRBD1 is a possible D gene (6 bases). The sequenced sample was PBMCs. The sequence came from a man between 35 and 55 years old in good health and CMV-seronegative. Written as DNA, the CDR3 is TGTGCCAGCTCCCTTGACAGGTCCGCTGAAGCTTTCTTT. It encodes CASSLDRSAEAFF.